This entry is about one T cell receptor (beta chain). The repertoire was sequenced with immunoSEQ multiplex PCR; TCRdb's copy has only in-frame clones and lacks some. There are about 98,000 clones in the sample; 87% occur only once, and more than 4.5% lies in the top ten. The record originates from a study of blood T cell repertoires in COVID-19. The overall study: The cDNA or gDNA used as material had been derived from T cells, B-cell-depleted T cells, or PBMCs.

This CDR3 region has 16 residues. CDR1 is SGHRS and CDR2 is YFSETQ in the germline V gene. The V end was cut by 0 bases, the J end by 2 bases, with 13 bases between. The specimen sequenced was peripheral blood. The TCR was taken from a man aged 70 or older with acute or convalescent COVID-19. The V gene is TRBV5-1, the J gene TRBJ2-3, with TRBD1 as a possible D gene (7 bases). The CDR3: CASSLDAGTVTDTQYF. The CDR3 bases are TGCGCCAGCAGCTTGGACGCGGGGACAGTCACAGATACGCAGTATTTT.